Listed here are 14 T cell receptor beta chains from one sample, sequenced in a study of blood T cell repertoires in COVID-19. Produced via immunoSEQ multiplex PCR; TCRdb's table is partial and in-frame only. The sample consists of about 240,000 clones, 75% to 85% of them appearing once. Sequencing input: peripheral blood. The receptors derive from a woman aged 60 to 75 with active or convalescent COVID-19.

V usage is TRBV19 and J usage is TRBJ2-1; D is uncertain. Per the germline V gene, CDR1 is LNHDA and CDR2 is SQIVND (reference sequence). Trimming took off 5 bases at V and 5 bases at J, with 13 bases between the two ends. The CDR3 has 14 residues. The CDR3 nucleotides read TGTGCCAGTAGTCCCGGCCGGGTCCACAATGAGCAGTTCTTC. Encoded protein: CASSPGRVHNEQFF. The entire variable domain, with the rest obtained from reference TRBV19 and TRBJ2-1, is as follows: DGGITQSPKYLFRKEGQNVTLSCEQNLNHDAMYWYRQDPGQGLRLIYYSQIVNDFQKGDIAEGYSVSREKKESFPLTVTSAQKNPTAFYLCASSPGRVHNEQFFGPGTRLTVL.

This clone was detected only a few times. The genes are TRBV7-9 and TRBJ1-1; no firm D call. The V and J ends lost 4 bases and 10 bases respectively, with 16 bases between them. Per the germline V gene, CDR1 is SEHNR and CDR2 is FQNEAQ (reference sequence). This CDR3 region has 13 residues. The CDR3: CASSSYTYPGAFF. CDR3 nucleotides: TGTGCCAGCAGCTCGTATACCTACCCGGGAGCTTTCTTT.

Only a few counts were recorded for this clone. V and J are TRBV24-1 and TRBJ1-6; 7 nucleotides line up with TRBD1. The J segment lost 5 bases and the V segment lost 0 bases, leaving 12 bases of the junction unmatched. Germline V gives CDR1 KGHDR, CDR2 SFDVKD. The CDR3 has 19 amino acids. CDR3 loop: CATSDLGGSGRGNNSPLHF. CDR3 DNA: TGTGCCACCAGTGATTTGGGTGGTAGCGGCAGGGGGAATAATTCACCCCTCCACTTT.

The chain links TRBV6-4 to TRBJ2-1; tentative D call: TRBD1 (5 bases). CDR1 MRHNA and CDR2 SNTAGT come from the germline V gene. CDR3 length: 13 residues. The V end lost 4 bases, the J end lost 9 bases, and 13 bases lay between the germline ends. The CDR3: CASSAWLDSEQFF. In DNA form, the CDR3 reads TGTGCCAGCAGTGCTTGGCTAGACAGTGAGCAGTTCTTC.

The chain couples TRBV27 to TRBJ1-2, with 8 bases fitting TRBD1. This CDR3 is built from 16 residues. J was trimmed by 5 bases and V by 9 bases; bases with no gene match: 17. Germline V gene data show CDR1 as MNHEY and CDR2 as SMNVEV (reference sequence). CDR3 amino acids: CASSTGVGVGWYGYTF. CDR3 sequence (DNA): TGTGCCAGTTCGACAGGGGTGGGGGTAGGATGGTATGGCTACACCTTC.

A single count supports this clone. The chain combines TRBV6-5 with TRBJ1-2; weak D call: TRBD1 (5 bases). Germline V CDR1 and CDR2: MNHEY, SVGAGI. Trimming shortened V by 6 bases and J by 4 bases, and 12 bases separated the two germline ends. This CDR3 region has 13 residues. CDR3 sequence: CASREGRGYGYTF. The CDR3 bases are TGTGCCAGCAGGGAGGGAAGGGGCTATGGCTACACCTTC.

This sequence joins TRBV27 and TRBJ1-1; a weak D match, TRBD1 (5 bases). CDR1 and CDR2 from the germline V gene are MNHEY and SMNVEV (reference sequence). V was shortened by 6 bases and J by 5 bases, with 10 bases between the two germline ends. The CDR3 is made up of 12 amino acids. The CDR3 DNA reads as TGTGCCAGCAGCTGGGGGGGTACTGAAGCTTTCTTT. It is translated as CASSWGGTEAFF.

The rearrangement links TRBV2 to TRBJ2-6, with D maybe TRBD1 (5 bases). Trimming left V 3 bases short and J 4 bases short, with 7 bases between. CDR1 is SNHLY, CDR2 FYNNEI, per germline. This CDR3 is 14 amino acids long. The CDR3 bases are TGTGCCAGCAGTGAGGGGCACGGGGCCAACGTCCTGACTTTC. Its translation is CASSEGHGANVLTF.

This chain links TRBV15 with TRBJ2-6; D is perhaps TRBD1 (6 bases). Looked up from germline, CDR1 is LNHNV and CDR2 is YYDKDF (reference sequence). This CDR3 is built from 19 residues. Trimming pared 0 bases from V and 3 bases from J, leaving 18 bases between. As DNA, the CDR3 is TGTGCCACCAGCAGAGATGCCCAGGCCAGGGGATATGGGGCCAACGTCCTGACTTTC. Amino acid sequence: CATSRDAQARGYGANVLTF.

A few counts support this clone. The chain joins TRBV6-1 to TRBJ1-2; 11 bases are a match to TRBD1. This CDR3 is built from 15 residues. V lost 3 bases to trimming and J lost 4 bases; unmatched junction nucleotides: 4. The germline gives CDR1 MNHNS, CDR2 SASEGT. The CDR3 coding sequence is TGTGCCAGCAGTGAGGACAGGGGGCGGATCTATGGCTACACCTTC. Residues: CASSEDRGRIYGYTF.

This rearrangement joins TRBV6-5 to TRBJ1-1; tentative D call: TRBD1 (6 bases). This CDR3 comprises 13 residues. Germline V gene sequence: CDR1 MNHEY, CDR2 SVGAGI. V gave up 7 bases and J gave up 8 bases, with 17 bases separating them. Here the CDR3 DNA reads TGTGCCAGCACCCCCGGGACACCCAGCGAAGCTTTCTTT. This sequence encodes CASTPGTPSEAFF.

The chain joins TRBV29-1 to TRBJ2-7; 11 bases fit TRBD1. The CDR3 is 13 amino acids. CDR1 and CDR2 from the germline V gene are SQVTM and ANQGSEA. The V gene end was trimmed by 5 bases and the J gene end by 5 bases; junction bases not matched to a gene: 5. The CDR3 DNA reads TGCAGCGTTCAGGGACAGGGGGTGAACGAGCAGTACTTC. As protein: CSVQGQGVNEQYF.

This clone was detected many times. The J gene is TRBJ2-2, the V gene TRBV11-3; D might be TRBD1 (5 bases). The V gene's germline CDR1 is SGHNT and CDR2 YENEEA. The CDR3 totals 13 residues. The V end lost 5 bases, the J end lost 3 bases, and 7 bases lay between the germline ends. CDR3 in DNA: TGTGCCAGCAGCCTACAGGACACCGGGGAGCTGTTTTTT. Translation: CASSLQDTGELFF.

The V gene is TRBV6-1, the J gene TRBJ1-4; 8 nucleotides match TRBD1. Germline CDR1 and CDR2: MNHNS and SASEGT. This CDR3 region has 14 residues. With V trimmed by 3 bases and J by 8 bases, 5 bases remained unmatched. CDR3 loop: CASSDRGTGEKLFF. The CDR3, as DNA: TGTGCCAGCAGTGATAGGGGGACAGGAGAAAAACTGTTTTTT.